In its sample, the clone carrying this TCR beta chain was seen many times. The sample comes from a study of T cells after yellow fever vaccination. CDR3 length equals 16 residues. V dropped 4 bases and J dropped 0 bases, with 13 bases sitting between them. From the 5' RACE reads, TCRdb called clonotypes with MiXCR, one entry per CDR3 protein. The data contain roughly 330,000 distinct CDR3 sequences, around 6.8% of them singletons. The specimen comprised PBMCs, sampled approximately 40 days after the first yellow fever vaccination. The chain couples TRBV12-3 or TRBV12-4 to TRBJ2-4; perhaps D is TRBD1 or TRBD2 (5 bases each). The receptor's source is a man aged 18 to 29 who received the YFV17D yellow fever vaccine. CDR3 in DNA: TGTGCCAGCAGTTATCGGGGCGACCTAGCCAAAAACATTCAGTACTTC. This translates into CASSYRGDLAKNIQYF.